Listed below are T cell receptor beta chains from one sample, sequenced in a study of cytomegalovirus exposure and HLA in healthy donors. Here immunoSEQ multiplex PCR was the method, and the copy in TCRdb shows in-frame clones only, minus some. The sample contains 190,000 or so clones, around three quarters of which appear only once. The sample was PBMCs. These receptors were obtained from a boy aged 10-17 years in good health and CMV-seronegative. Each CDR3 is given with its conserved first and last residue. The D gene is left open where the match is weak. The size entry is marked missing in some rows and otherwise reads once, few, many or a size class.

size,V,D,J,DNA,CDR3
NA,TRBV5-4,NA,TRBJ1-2,TGTGCCAGCAGCCCTCGGATTTACGAGGAGGTTCGGGGCTACACCTTC,CASSPRIYEEVRGYTF
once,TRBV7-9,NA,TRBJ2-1,TGTGCCTACCAACGGGTCTCATACAATGAGCAGTTCTTC,CAYQRVSYNEQFF
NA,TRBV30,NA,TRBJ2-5,TGTGCCTGGAGTCCATTCCGGGGAGCACAGTACTTC,CAWSPFRGAQYF
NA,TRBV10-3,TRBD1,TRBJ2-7,TGTGCCATCAGGAGAACAGGGGGCGAAGGCTACGAGCAGTACTTC,CAIRRTGGEGYEQYF
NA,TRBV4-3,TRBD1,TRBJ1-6,TGCGCCAGCAGTCCCGGGGACAGGGGGAATTCACCCCTCCACTTT,CASSPGDRGNSPLHF
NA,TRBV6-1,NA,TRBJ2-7,TGTGCCAGCACCCCGTCAGGGGTCGAGCAGTACTTC,CASTPSGVEQYF
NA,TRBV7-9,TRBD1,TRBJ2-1,TGTGCCAGCAGCCTTAGACAGGGCAATGAGCAGTTCTTC,CASSLRQGNEQFF
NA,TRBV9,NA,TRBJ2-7,TGTGCCAGCAGCGCCCAACGTAAGACGGGAAGCTCCTACGAGCAGTACTTC,CASSAQRKTGSSYEQYF
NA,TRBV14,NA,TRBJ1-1,TGTGCCAGCAGCCAAAGACCACAGGGCACTGAAGCTTTCTTT,CASSQRPQGTEAFF
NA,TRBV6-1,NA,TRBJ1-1,TGTGCCAGCAGTGGGGGGAGGGAGCGGGAAGCTTTCTTT,CASSGGREREAFF
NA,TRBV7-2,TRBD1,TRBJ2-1,TGTGCCAGCAGCCCACAGGGGAGAGCGTACGATGAGCAGTTCTTC,CASSPQGRAYDEQFF
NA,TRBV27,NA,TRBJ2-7,TGTGCCAGCAGTTTATTGCCCACATACGAGCAGTACTTC,CASSLLPTYEQYF
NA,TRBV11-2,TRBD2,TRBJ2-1,TGTGCCAGCAGCTTATCGGGACTAAATAACAATGAGCAGTTCTTC,CASSLSGLNNNEQFF
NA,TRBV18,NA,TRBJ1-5,TGTGCCAGCTCACCACCTGGAGGGAGCAATCAGCCCCAGCATTTT,CASSPPGGSNQPQHF
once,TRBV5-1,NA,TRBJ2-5,TGCGCCAGCAGCCCACAGGGCGAGACCCAGTACTTC,CASSPQGETQYF
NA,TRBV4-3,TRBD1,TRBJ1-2,TGCGCCAGCAGCCAAATTAGGGGGGACAGACGCGGCTACACCTTC,CASSQIRGDRRGYTF
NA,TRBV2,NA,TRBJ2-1,TGTGCCAGCAGTGCCCAGGGGTCGACCTACAATGAGCAGTTCTTC,CASSAQGSTYNEQFF
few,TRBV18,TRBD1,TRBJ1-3,TGTGCCAGCTCACCCGCCACAGGGGGTGTAGTATCTGGAAACACCATATATTTT,CASSPATGGVVSGNTIYF
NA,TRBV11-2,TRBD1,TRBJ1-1,TGTGCCAGCAGCTCGGGACAGTCGATTGAAGCTTTCTTT,CASSSGQSIEAFF
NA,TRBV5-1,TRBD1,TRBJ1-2,TGCGCCAGCAGCCCGGGACAGCCTACGGTAAATGGCTACACCTTC,CASSPGQPTVNGYTF
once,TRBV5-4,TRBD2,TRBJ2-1,TGTGCCAGCAGCACGGGACCGGGACTAGCGGGAGGGCCGGGGGGGTTCTTC,CASSTGPGLAGGPGGFF
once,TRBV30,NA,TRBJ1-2,TGTGCCTGGAACGTGGGGTCGGGGGTCAGGAACTATGGCTACACCTTC,CAWNVGSGVRNYGYTF
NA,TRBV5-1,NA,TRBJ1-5,TGCGCCAGCAGCCCCTCAGGGGACAATCAGCCCCAGCATTTT,CASSPSGDNQPQHF
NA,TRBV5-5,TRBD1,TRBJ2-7,TGTGCCAGCAGCGCGACAGGGGAGGAGCAGTACTTC,CASSATGEEQYF
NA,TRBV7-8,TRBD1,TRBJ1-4,TGTGCCAGCAGCTTAGGGTCTACAGGGGGCACTGAAAAACTGTTTTTT,CASSLGSTGGTEKLFF
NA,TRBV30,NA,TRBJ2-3,TGTGCCTGGATCAGGTCCAACACAGATACGCAGTATTTT,CAWIRSNTDTQYF
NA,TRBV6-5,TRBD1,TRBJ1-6,TGTGCCAGCAGTTACGACAGGGATGATTCACCCCTCCACTTT,CASSYDRDDSPLHF
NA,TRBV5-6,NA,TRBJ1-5,TGTGCCAGCAGCCTCGGCAATCAGCCCCAGCATTTT,CASSLGNQPQHF
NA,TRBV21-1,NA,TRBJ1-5,TGTGCCAGGCGCGACAGCGAAAGAGATCAGCCCCAGCATTTT,CARRDSERDQPQHF
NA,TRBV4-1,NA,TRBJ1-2,TGCGCCAGCAGCCTTCCACGCGGGTCAATCTATGGCTACACCTTC,CASSLPRGSIYGYTF
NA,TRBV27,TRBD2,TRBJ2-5,TGTGCCAGCAGTCCTGGGGACTACATCCAAGAGACCCAGTACTTC,CASSPGDYIQETQYF
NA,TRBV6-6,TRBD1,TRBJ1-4,TGTGCCAGCAGGCAGGGACAGGGAGGTGAAAAACTGTTTTTT,CASRQGQGGEKLFF
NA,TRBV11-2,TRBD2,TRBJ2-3,TGTGCCAGCAGCCCCCGACTCAGCGGGGAGGGCACAGATACGCAGTATTTT,CASSPRLSGEGTDTQYF
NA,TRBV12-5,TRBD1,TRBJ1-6,TGTGCTAGTGGTTTCAATACAGGGGGGGATAATTCACCCCTCCACTTT,CASGFNTGGDNSPLHF
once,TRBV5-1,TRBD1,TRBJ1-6,TGCGCCAGCAGCTTGGACAGGGGTAAAAATTCACCCCTCCACTTT,CASSLDRGKNSPLHF
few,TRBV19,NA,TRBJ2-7,TGTGCCAGTAGTATAGGCCCACCAGGCGACTACGAGCAGTACTTC,CASSIGPPGDYEQYF
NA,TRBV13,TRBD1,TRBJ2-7,TGTGCCAGCAGCGGGGGGACAGGGGGAGCCAACGAGCAGTACTTC,CASSGGTGGANEQYF
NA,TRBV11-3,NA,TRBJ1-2,TGTGCCAGCAGCCCCAGGGTATCTAACTATGGCTACACCTTC,CASSPRVSNYGYTF
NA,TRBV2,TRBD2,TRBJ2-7,TGTGCCAGCAAGAGACTAGCGGGAGGGTACGAGCAGTACTTC,CASKRLAGGYEQYF
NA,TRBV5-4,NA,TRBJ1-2,TGTGCCAGCAGCTTGGAGGGGCCCTATGGCTACACCTTC,CASSLEGPYGYTF
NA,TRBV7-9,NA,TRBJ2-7,TGTGCCAGCAGCTGGGGGGCGCGGGACAGACCTACCTACGAGCAGTACTTC,CASSWGARDRPTYEQYF
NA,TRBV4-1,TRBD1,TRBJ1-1,TGCGCCAGCAGCCAACCAGGGGGTGGGGTCACTGAAGCTTTCTTT,CASSQPGGGVTEAFF
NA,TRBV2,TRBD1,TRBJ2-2,TGTGCCAGCAGTGAATGGACAGGGAACACCGGGGAGCTGTTTTTT,CASSEWTGNTGELFF
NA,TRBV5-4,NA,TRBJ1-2,TGTGCCAGCAGCTCTCAGGGGCACTATGGCTACACCTTC,CASSSQGHYGYTF
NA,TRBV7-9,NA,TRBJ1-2,TGTGCCAGCAGCCCGGCCAGGGCCCTCTATGGCTACACCTTC,CASSPARALYGYTF
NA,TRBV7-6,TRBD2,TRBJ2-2,TGTGCCAGCAGCTTAGCGGAACGGGGGGCGAACACCGGGGAGCTGTTTTTT,CASSLAERGANTGELFF
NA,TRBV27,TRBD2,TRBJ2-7,TGTGCCAGCAGTTCCCGAACCGGACTAGCGGGGAGCTCCTACGAGCAGTACTTC,CASSSRTGLAGSSYEQYF
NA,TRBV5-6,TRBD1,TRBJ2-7,TGTGCCAGCAGCGCACGTGTAGACAGGGGAGGATACGAGCAGTACTTC,CASSARVDRGGYEQYF
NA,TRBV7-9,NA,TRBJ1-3,TGTGCCAGCAGCTTGCAGGACTCTGGAAACACCATATATTTT,CASSLQDSGNTIYF
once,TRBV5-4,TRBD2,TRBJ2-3,TGTGCCAGCAGCTTTTCTGAGCTAGCGGGAGGGCCCGGGAAAGATACGCAGTATTTT,CASSFSELAGGPGKDTQYF
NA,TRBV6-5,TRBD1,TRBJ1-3,TGTGCCAGCAGTTTACAAGGACAGGCCTCTGGAAACACCATATATTTT,CASSLQGQASGNTIYF
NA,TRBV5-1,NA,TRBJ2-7,TGCGCCAGCAGCTTGACTCTTTCACAGTCCGAGCAGTACTTC,CASSLTLSQSEQYF
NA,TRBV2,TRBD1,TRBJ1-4,TGTGCCAGCAGCTTACAGGGGGCAGAGGGTGAAAAACTGTTTTTT,CASSLQGAEGEKLFF
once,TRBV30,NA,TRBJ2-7,TGTGCCTGGAGAGGAGGCCTTCACGCCTACGAGCAGTACTTC,CAWRGGLHAYEQYF
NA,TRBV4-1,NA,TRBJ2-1,TGCGCCAGCAGCCAGGCACTAGCCTTTAGCTCCTACAATGAGCAGTTCTTC,CASSQALAFSSYNEQFF
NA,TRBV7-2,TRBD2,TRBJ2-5,TGTGCCAGCAGCTCCCGGGCGGGAGCGGAGACCCAGTACTTC,CASSSRAGAETQYF
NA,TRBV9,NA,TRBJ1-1,TGTGCCAGCAGCCCAGGTTTAGGGGTGGGCACTGAAGCTTTCTTT,CASSPGLGVGTEAFF
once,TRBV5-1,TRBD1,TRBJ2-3,TGCGCCAGCAGCTTGGACAGGGGATTTACAGATACGCAGTATTTT,CASSLDRGFTDTQYF
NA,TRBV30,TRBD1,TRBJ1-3,TGTGCCTGGACAGGGGGCTCTGGAAACACCATATATTTT,CAWTGGSGNTIYF